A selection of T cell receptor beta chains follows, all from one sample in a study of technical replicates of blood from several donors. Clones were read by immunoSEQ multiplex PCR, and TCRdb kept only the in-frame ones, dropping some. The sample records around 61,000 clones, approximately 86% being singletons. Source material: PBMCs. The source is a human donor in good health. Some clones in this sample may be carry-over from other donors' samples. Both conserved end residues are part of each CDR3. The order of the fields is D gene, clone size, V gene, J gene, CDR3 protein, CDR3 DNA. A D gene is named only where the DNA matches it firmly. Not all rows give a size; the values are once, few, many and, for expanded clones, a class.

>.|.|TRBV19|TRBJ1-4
CASSIGGRGSEKLFF
TGTGCCAGTAGTATAGGAGGCAGGGGAAGCGAAAAACTGTTTTTT
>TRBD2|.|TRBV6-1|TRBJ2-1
CASSAGTSGILEFF
TGTGCCAGCAGTGCAGGGACTAGCGGGATTCTCGAGTTCTTC
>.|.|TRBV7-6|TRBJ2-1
CASSIADEQFF
TGTGCCAGCAGCATAGCCGATGAGCAGTTCTTC
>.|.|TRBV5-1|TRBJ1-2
CASSLARGSTNPLNYGYTF
TGCGCCAGCAGCTTGGCCAGGGGATCTACCAACCCCCTTAACTATGGCTACACCTTC
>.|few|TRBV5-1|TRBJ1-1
CASSLDFMNTEAFF
TGCGCCAGCAGCTTGGACTTCATGAACACTGAAGCTTTCTTT
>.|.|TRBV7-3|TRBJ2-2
CASSLRRGGNTGELFF
TGTGCCAGCAGCTTACGCAGGGGCGGGAACACCGGGGAGCTGTTTTTT
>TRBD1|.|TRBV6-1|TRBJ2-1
CASSAQQGLGEQFF
TGTGCCAGCAGTGCCCAACAGGGGCTGGGGGAGCAGTTCTTC
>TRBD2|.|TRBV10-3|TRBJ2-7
CATSGTSYEQYF
TGTGCCACGAGCGGGACCTCCTACGAGCAGTACTTC
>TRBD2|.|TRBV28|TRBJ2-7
CASNHLTSGGSYEQYF
TGTGCCAGCAACCACTTGACTAGCGGGGGGAGCTACGAGCAGTACTTC
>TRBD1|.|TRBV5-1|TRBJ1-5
CASSEGQGNQPQHF
TGCGCCAGCAGCGAAGGACAGGGGAATCAGCCCCAGCATTTT
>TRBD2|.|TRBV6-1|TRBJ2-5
CASGRTSGIETQYF
TGTGCCAGCGGTAGGACTAGCGGGATTGAGACCCAGTACTTC
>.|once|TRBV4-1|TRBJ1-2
CASSRPAGAGYGYTF
TGCGCCAGCAGCCGACCCGCAGGGGCCGGCTATGGCTACACCTTC
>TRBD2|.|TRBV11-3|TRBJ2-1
CASSLEASGGLDEQFF
TGTGCCAGCAGCTTAGAGGCTAGCGGGGGCCTGGATGAGCAGTTCTTC
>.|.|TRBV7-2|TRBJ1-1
CASSFAGAAAFF
TGTGCCAGCAGCTTTGCGGGGGCAGCAGCTTTCTTT
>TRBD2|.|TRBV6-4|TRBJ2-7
CASSDPGGTSGKNTYEQYF
TGTGCCAGCAGTGACCCAGGGGGGACTAGCGGGAAGAACACCTACGAGCAGTACTTC
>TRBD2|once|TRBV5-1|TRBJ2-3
CASSGLAGNPTDTQYF
TGCGCCAGCAGCGGACTAGCGGGCAACCCCACAGATACGCAGTATTTT
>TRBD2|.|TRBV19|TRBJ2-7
CASSIGLADSYEQYF
TGTGCCAGTAGTATCGGGCTAGCGGACTCCTACGAGCAGTACTTC
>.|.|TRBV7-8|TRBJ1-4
CASSLKDSTPSSTNEKLFF
TGTGCCAGCAGCTTAAAGGACAGTACCCCGAGCTCAACTAATGAAAAACTGTTTTTT
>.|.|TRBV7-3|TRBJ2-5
CASSLDRGETQYF
TGTGCCAGCAGCCTTGACCGGGGGGAGACCCAGTACTTC
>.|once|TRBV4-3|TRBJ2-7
CASSQEWDLSSYEQYF
TGCGCCAGCAGCCAAGAGTGGGACTTGAGCTCCTACGAGCAGTACTTC
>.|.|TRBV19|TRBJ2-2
CASLKRRGNIGELFF
TGTGCCAGTTTGAAGAGAAGGGGCAACATCGGGGAGCTGTTTTTT
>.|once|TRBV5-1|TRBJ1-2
CASSQQGGKDGYTF
TGCGCCAGCAGCCAACAGGGTGGAAAGGACGGCTACACCTTC
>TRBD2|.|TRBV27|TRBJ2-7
CASSFLGLAGGEQYF
TGTGCCAGCAGTTTCCTTGGACTAGCGGGAGGCGAGCAGTACTTC
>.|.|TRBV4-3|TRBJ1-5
CASSQESLAGNSNQPQHF
TGCGCCAGCAGCCAAGAGTCCTTGGCGGGGAATAGCAATCAGCCCCAGCATTTT
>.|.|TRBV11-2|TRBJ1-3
CASSLGVANTIYF
TGTGCCAGCAGCCTAGGCGTCGCAAACACCATATATTTT
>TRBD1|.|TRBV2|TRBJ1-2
CASERDRAYGYTF
TGTGCCAGCGAACGGGACAGGGCCTATGGCTACACCTTC
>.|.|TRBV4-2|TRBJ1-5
CASSTSTGSRNQPQHF
TGTGCCAGCAGCACCTCGACAGGATCGAGAAATCAGCCCCAGCATTTT
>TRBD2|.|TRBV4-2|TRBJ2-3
CASSQLTLAGSTDTQYF
TGTGCCAGCAGCCAACTAACTCTAGCGGGGTCCACAGATACGCAGTATTTT
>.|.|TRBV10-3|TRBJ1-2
CAISESKGLYGYTF
TGTGCCATCAGTGAGTCCAAGGGGCTCTATGGCTACACCTTC
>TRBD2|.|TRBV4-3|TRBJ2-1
CASSQETSASYNEQFF
TGCGCCAGCAGCCAAGAAACTAGCGCGTCCTACAATGAGCAGTTCTTC
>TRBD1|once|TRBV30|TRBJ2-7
CAWRALDRESYF
TGTGCCTGGAGGGCCCTGGACAGGGAGTCGTACTTC
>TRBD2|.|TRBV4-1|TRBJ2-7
CASSQEGLPYEQYF
TGCGCCAGCAGCCAAGAGGGACTACCATACGAGCAGTACTTC